This T cell receptor (beta chain) was sequenced in a study of T cell responses to AZD1222 COVID-19 vaccine listed by TCRdb under 2021. A note on the overall study: TCR sequencing covered 230 or so trial participants: 200 to 210 given two doses of AZD1222 and around 26 given two doses of MenACWY control vaccine. Trial participants were enrolled into age subgroups of 18-55, 56-69 and 70-plus years, which contained 148, 28 and 57 TCR-sequenced participants, respectively. Overall results and qualifications from the work: In the small 56-69-year group, the increase in depth fell short of significance, most likely because of low power. Because no day 14 peak-response samples were available, the repertoires could be characterized only after the peak T cell response. A significant rise in spike-specific TCR breadth and depth was observed after two AZD1222 doses relative to day 0 and relative to MenACWY recipients. Conclusions about previously exposed vaccinees are limited, since just 6 or 7 AZD1222 recipients were seropositive for SARS-CoV-2 at baseline. CD4 TCRs associated with the vaccine covered the entire spike protein, and the dominant responses were in regions 160-218 and 743-854. Most participants were white British and females outnumbered males, and the authors suggested that clonal diversity may have been underestimated. Reportedly, close to half of the unique spike-specific TCRs recognized epitopes lying outside the regions that are mutated in the B.1.351 and B.1.1.7 variants.

A note on this clone: The clone's antigen remains unknown. Per-base qualities were not stored, and no clone one base away is much larger.

The germline V and J ends show losses of 8 bases and 5 bases respectively, and no gene match explains 10 bases of the junction. CDR1 and CDR2, per the germline V gene (reference sequence), are LNHDA and SQIVND. Including cysteine and phenylalanine, the CDR3 has 15 amino acids. The kept DNA is CDR3 alone, 45 bases in frame from the first base. This specimen's time point label, per the study, means: about 28 days (+/-7) after the second vaccine dose. AZD1222 recipients whose second dose came at about 4 weeks and those whose second dose came at about 12 weeks were combined into one group, since spike-specific TCR depth and breadth did not differ between the two schedules. Vaccinee samples were obtained from the UK trials COV001 and COV002, which included a single-blind randomized controlled phase 2/3 trial of AZD1222 (ChAdOx1 nCoV-19) in healthy adults. For TCRbeta chain sequencing, PBMC samples from trial participants were taken at day 0 and at day 28 after the second dose.

The CDR3 regions of human TCRbeta chains were analyzed by immunosequencing. Processing in the source paper ran as follows. TCRs in the repertoires were compared against a reference library of SARS-CoV-2-specific TCRs that had been generated with the MIRA antigen-specificity platform. Breadth was defined as the fraction of unique TCRs that were SARS-CoV-2-associated, and depth was defined as the fraction of total T cells that were SARS-CoV-2-associated. Each spike-specific TCR was assigned to its reactive spike region and to a CD4 or CD8 class using the MIRA data. Log10-transformed breadth and depth values were compared by one-way ANOVA with Sidak's multiple comparisons tests. Held by TCRdb, this immuneACCESS table contains in-frame sequences only and omits some clones. Under half of the omission traces to an unresolved V gene where checked; the cause of the rest is unknown. V, J and clone size derive from that table, while D and trimming were established from the DNA sequence. The sample profile shows fewer than 150,000 clones; 86% of them were found once. Of the sample, about 16% is held by the ten largest clones.

The TCR comes from an adult who received the AZD1222 COVID-19 vaccine. Material: peripheral blood, obtained 28 days after the second AZD1222 dose. The rearrangement combines TRBV19 with TRBJ2-3, and 10 bases in between align with TRBD2. The bases read TGTGCCAGTGGGATAAGCGGGGGGGCCGGAGATACGCAGTATTTT. Its product reads: CASGISGGAGDTQYF.